Sequencing of this T cell receptor (beta chain) was carried out in a study of blood T cell repertoires in COVID-19. Across the whole study: From T cells, B-cell-depleted T cells, or PBMCs came the material, which was cDNA or gDNA.

The germline gives CDR1 PRHDT, CDR2 FYEKMQ (reference sequence). The CDR3 extends over 14 amino acids. V dropped 5 bases and J dropped 0 bases, with 8 bases sitting between them. Cohort 3 recovery required two negative PCRs, clearance, or symptom resolution. Produced via immunoSEQ multiplex PCR; TCRdb's table is partial and in-frame only. The sample lists under 300,000 clones; about 93% were seen once. The sequencing sample was made of PBMCs or T cells enriched from blood (not recorded which). The TCR sequence derives from a woman aged 18-30 years who had recovered from COVID-19. V is TRBV13 and J is TRBJ1-3, with unresolved D. The CDR3 DNA reads TGTGCCAGCAGCACTTTCAACTCTGGAAACACCATATATTTT. It specifies CASSTFNSGNTIYF. The full variable domain, with the rest looked up from reference TRBV13 and TRBJ1-3, is AAGVIQSPRHLIKEKRETATLKCYPIPRHDTVYWYQQGPGQDPQFLISFYEKMQSDKGSIPDRFSAQQFSDYHSELNMSSLELGDSALYFCASSTFNSGNTIYFGEGSWLTVV.